This passage covers 2 T cell receptor beta chains from one sample sequenced in a study of blood T cell repertoires in COVID-19. Assay used: immunoSEQ multiplex PCR; TCRdb lists only in-frame clones, some missing. This sample has 200,000 to 250,000 clones, with 82% found just once. Sequenced input: PBMCs or T cells enriched from blood (not recorded which). The source is an older woman who had recovered from COVID-19.

Comments on this clone: The same CDR3 can be traced to other DNA sequences in this sample. V is TRBV5-1 and J is TRBJ2-2; D remains unclear. The CDR3 extends over 14 amino acids. The germline V gene encodes CDR1 SGHRS and CDR2 YFSETQ. V lost 2 bases to trimming and J lost 6 bases, with 11 bases between them. The CDR3 sequence: CASSFGTGSGELFF. The CDR3 DNA reads as TGCGCCAGCAGCTTTGGAACGGGTTCCGGGGAGCTGTTTTTT.

The chain has TRBV13 and TRBJ2-7, with TRBD1 matching over 7 bases. Trimming cost V 5 bases and J 0 bases; bases outside gene matches: 4. The CDR3 loop spans 14 amino acids. CDR1 is PRHDT, CDR2 FYEKMQ, per germline (reference sequence). For the CDR3, the DNA is TGTGCCAGCAGCAGAGGACAGGCCTCCTACGAGCAGTACTTC. Protein sequence: CASSRGQASYEQYF.